This T cell receptor beta chain was obtained from a study of cytomegalovirus exposure and HLA in healthy donors. Regarding the study as a whole: Through in vitro validation, three CMV-associated chains were shown to be specific for CMV antigens. Most TCRs appeared rarely, but some public TCRs recurred in many donors.

Sequenced by immunoSEQ multiplex PCR; TCRdb stores in-frame clones only, minus some. Among around 60,000 clones listed, about 90% were seen once. This CDR3 spans 11 amino acids. About this clone: The antigen is not known.

The chain couples TRBV21-1 to TRBJ1-4; the D call in the table, TRBD1, was not verified against the DNA. TRBV21-1 constitutes a pseudogene. The sample consisted of PBMCs. The source of this sequence is a woman aged 18-29 years in good health and CMV-seronegative. The CDR3 DNA reads TGTGCCAGTCGATCTAGGGGGCAACTGTTTTTT. Protein: CASRSRGQLFF.